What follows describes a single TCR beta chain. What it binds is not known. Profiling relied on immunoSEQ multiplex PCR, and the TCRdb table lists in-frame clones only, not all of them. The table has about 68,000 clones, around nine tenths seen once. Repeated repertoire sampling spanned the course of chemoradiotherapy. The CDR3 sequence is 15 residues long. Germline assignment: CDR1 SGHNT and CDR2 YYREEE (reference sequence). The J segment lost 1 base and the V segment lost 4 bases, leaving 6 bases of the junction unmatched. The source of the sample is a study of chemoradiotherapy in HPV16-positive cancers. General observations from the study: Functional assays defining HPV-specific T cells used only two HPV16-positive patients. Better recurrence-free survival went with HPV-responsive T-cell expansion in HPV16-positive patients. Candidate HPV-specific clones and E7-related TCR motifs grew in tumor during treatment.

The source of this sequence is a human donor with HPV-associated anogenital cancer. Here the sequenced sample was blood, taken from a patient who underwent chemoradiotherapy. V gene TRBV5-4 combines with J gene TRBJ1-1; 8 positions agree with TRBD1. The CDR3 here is CASSVGQGRNTEAFF. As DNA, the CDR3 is TGTGCCAGCAGCGTAGGACAGGGTAGGAACACTGAAGCTTTCTTT.